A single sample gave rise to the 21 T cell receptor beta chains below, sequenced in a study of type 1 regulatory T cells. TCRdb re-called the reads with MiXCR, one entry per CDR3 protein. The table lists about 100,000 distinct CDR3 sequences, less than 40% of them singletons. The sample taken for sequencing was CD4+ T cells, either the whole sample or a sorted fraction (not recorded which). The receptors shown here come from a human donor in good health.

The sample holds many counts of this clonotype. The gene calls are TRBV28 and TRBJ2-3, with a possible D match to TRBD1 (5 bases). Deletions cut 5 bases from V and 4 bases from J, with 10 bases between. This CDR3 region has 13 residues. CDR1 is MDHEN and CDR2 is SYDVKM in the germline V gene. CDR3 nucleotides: TGTGCCAGCAGTGCCCAGGGCCCAGATACGCAGTATTTT. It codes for CASSAQGPDTQYF. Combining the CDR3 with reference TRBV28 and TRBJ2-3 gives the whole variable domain DVKVTQSSRYLVKRTGEKVFLECVQDMDHENMFWYRQDPGLGLRLIYFSYDVKMKEKGDIPEGYSVSREKKERFSLILESASTNQTSMYLCASSAQGPDTQYFGPGTRLTVL.

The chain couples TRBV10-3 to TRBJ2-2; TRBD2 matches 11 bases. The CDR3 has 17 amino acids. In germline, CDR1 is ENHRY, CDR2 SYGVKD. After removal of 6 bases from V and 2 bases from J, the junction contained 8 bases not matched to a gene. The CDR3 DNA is TGTGCCATCAGGATAACAGGGACTAGCGGAAACACCGGGGAGCTGTTTTTT. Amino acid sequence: CAIRITGTSGNTGELFF.

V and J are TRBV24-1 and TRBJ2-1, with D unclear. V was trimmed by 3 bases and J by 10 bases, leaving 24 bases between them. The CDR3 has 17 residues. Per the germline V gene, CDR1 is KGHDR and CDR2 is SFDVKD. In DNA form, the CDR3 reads TGTGCCACCAGTGATCCTTCTGCGGCTGACCAACGGCGGGAGCAGTTCTTC. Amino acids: CATSDPSAADQRREQFF.

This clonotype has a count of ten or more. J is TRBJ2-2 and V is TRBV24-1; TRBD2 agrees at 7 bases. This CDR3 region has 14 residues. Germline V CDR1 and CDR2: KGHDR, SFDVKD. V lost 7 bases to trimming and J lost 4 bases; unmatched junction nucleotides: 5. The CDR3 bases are TGTGCCACCAGGGGATCGGGGGGCACCGGGGAGCTGTTTTTT. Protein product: CATRGSGGTGELFF.

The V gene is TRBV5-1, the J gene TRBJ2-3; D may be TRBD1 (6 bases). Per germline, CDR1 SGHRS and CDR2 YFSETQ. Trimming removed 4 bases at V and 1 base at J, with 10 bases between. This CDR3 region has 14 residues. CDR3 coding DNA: TGCGCCAGCAGCCAGCGACAGGGCACAGATACGCAGTATTTT. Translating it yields CASSQRQGTDTQYF.

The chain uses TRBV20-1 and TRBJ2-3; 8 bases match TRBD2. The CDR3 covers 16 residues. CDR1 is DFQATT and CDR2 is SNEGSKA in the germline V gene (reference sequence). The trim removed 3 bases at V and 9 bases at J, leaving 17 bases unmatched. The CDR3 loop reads CSASMVGGATLETQYF. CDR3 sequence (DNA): TGCAGTGCTAGTATGGTCGGGGGGGCGACCTTAGAGACGCAGTATTTT.

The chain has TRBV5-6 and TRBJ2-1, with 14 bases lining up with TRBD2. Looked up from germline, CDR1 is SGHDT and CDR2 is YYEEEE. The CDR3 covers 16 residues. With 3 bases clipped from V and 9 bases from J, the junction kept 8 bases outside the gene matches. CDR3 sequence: CASSYVRTSGRSEQFF. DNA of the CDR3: TGTGCCAGCAGCTACGTCCGGACTAGCGGGAGGAGTGAGCAGTTCTTC.

CDR3: CASSQEDGTSYEQYF. The CDR3 nucleotides read TGTGCCAGCAGCCAAGAAGACGGGACCTCCTACGAGCAGTACTTC. This sequence joins TRBV4-2 and TRBJ2-7; the D call may be TRBD1 or TRBD2 (5 bases each). This CDR3 region has 15 residues. Germline lookup yields CDR1 LGHNA and CDR2 YNFKEQ. Trimming removed 0 bases from V and 0 bases from J, with 9 bases in between.

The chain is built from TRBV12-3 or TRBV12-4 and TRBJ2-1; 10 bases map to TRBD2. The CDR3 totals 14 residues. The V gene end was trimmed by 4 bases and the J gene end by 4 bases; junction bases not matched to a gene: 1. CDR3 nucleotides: TGTGCCAGCAGTTCTAGCGGGGGTTACAATGAGCAGTTCTTC. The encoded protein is CASSSSGGYNEQFF.

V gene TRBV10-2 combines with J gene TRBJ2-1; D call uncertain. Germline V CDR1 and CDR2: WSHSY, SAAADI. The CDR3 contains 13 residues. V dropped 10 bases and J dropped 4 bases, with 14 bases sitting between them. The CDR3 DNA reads TGCGCCACCACTTCGGCGCATTACAATGAGCAGTTCTTC. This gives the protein CATTSAHYNEQFF.

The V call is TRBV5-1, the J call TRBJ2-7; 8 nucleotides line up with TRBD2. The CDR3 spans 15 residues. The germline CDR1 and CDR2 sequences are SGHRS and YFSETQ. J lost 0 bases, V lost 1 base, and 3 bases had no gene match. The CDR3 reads CASSLTGTSSYEQYF. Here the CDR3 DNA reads TGCGCCAGCAGCTTGACCGGGACTAGCTCCTACGAGCAGTACTTC. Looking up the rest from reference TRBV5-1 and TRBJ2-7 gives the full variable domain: KAGVTQTPRYLIKTRGQQVTLSCSPISGHRSVSWYQQTPGQGLQFLFEYFSETQRNKGNFPGRFSGRQFSNSRSEMNVSTLELGDSALYLCASSLTGTSSYEQYFGPGTRLTVT.

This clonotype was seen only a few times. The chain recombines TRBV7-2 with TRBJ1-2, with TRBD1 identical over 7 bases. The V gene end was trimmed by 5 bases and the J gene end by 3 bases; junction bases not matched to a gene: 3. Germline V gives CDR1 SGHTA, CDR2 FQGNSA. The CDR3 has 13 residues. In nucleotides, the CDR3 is TGTGCCAGCAGCCCTGGGACAGACTATGGCTACACCTTC. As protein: CASSPGTDYGYTF.

CDR3 loop: CASSPVIQGARLDNSPLHF. The CDR3 coding sequence is TGTGCCAGCTCACCAGTGATTCAGGGGGCGCGTCTGGATAATTCACCCCTCCACTTT. The gene calls are TRBV18 and TRBJ1-6; 8 bases line up with TRBD1. Germline trimming cut 2 bases from V and 5 bases from J; bases unmatched to any gene: 14. The CDR3 is made up of 19 amino acids. The V gene's germline CDR1 is KGHSH and CDR2 LQKENI. Full variable domain (rest looked up from reference TRBV18 and TRBJ1-6): NAGVMQNPRHLVRRRGQEARLRCSPMKGHSHVYWYRQLPEEGLKFMVYLQKENIIDESGMPKERFSAEFPKEGPSILRIQQVVRGDSAAYFCASSPVIQGARLDNSPLHFGNGTRLTVT.

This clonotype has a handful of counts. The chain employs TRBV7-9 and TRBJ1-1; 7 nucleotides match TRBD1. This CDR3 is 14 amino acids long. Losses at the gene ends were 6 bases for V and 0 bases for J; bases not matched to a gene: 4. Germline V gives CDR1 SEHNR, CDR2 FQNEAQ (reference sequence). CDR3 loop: CASREGQVNTEAFF. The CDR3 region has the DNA TGTGCCAGCAGGGAAGGACAGGTGAACACTGAAGCTTTCTTT. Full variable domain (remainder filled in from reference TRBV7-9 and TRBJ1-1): DTGVSQNPRHKITKRGQNVTFRCDPISEHNRLYWYRQTLGQGPEFLTYFQNEAQLEKSRLLSDRFSAERPKGSFSTLEIQRTEQGDSAMYLCASREGQVNTEAFFGQGTRLTVV.

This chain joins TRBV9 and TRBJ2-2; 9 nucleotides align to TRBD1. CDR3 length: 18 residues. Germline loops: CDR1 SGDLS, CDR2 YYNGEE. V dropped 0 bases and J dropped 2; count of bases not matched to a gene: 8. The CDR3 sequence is CASSVVAGTGLNTGELFF. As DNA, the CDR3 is TGTGCCAGCAGCGTAGTTGCGGGGACAGGGCTCAACACCGGGGAGCTGTTTTTT.

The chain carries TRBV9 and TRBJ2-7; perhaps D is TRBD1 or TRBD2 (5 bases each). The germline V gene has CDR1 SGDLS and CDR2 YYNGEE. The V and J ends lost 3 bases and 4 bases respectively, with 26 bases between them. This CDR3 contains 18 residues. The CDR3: CASSAYPGRDLSSYEQYF. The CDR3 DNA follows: TGTGCCAGCAGCGCTTACCCGGGACGAGACCTCTCGTCTTACGAGCAGTACTTC.

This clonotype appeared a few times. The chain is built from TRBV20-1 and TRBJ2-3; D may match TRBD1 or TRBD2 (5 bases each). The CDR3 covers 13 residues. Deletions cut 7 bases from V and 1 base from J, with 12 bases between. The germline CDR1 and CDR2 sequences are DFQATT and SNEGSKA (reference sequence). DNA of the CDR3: TGCAGTGTCGAGGGACGGCGCACAGATACGCAGTATTTT. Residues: CSVEGRRTDTQYF.

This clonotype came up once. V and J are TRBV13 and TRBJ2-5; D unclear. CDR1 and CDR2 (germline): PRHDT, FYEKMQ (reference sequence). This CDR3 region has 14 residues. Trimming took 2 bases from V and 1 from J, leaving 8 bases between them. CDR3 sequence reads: CASSLYDFQETQYF. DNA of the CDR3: TGTGCCAGCAGCTTATATGACTTCCAAGAGACCCAGTACTTC. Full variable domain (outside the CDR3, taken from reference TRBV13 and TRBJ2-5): AAGVIQSPRHLIKEKRETATLKCYPIPRHDTVYWYQQGPGQDPQFLISFYEKMQSDKGSIPDRFSAQQFSDYHSELNMSSLELGDSALYFCASSLYDFQETQYFGPGTRLLVL.

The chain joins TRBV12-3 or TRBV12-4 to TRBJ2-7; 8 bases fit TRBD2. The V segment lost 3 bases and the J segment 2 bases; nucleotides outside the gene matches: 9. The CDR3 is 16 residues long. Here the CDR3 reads CASSFTPAGETYEQYF. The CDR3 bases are TGTGCCAGCAGTTTTACCCCAGCGGGAGAAACCTACGAGCAGTACTTC.

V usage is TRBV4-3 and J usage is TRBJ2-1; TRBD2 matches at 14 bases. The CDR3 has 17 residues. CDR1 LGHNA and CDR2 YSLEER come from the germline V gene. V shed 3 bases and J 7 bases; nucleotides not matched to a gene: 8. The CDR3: CASSHAPGTSGSNEQFF. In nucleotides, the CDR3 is TGCGCCAGCAGCCATGCCCCCGGGACTAGCGGGAGTAATGAGCAGTTCTTC.

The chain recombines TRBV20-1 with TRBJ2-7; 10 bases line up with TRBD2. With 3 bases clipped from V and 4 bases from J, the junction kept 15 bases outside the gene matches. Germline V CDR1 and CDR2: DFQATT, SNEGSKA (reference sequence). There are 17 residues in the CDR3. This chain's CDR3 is CSASGTSDPFYGYEQYF. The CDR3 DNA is TGCAGTGCTAGTGGGACTAGCGACCCTTTTTATGGGTACGAGCAGTACTTC.